What follows is one T cell receptor beta chain and its context. Its matching antigen is unknown. The data belong to a study of OX40 agonist ivuxolimab in advanced cancers. In the study overall: Hepatocellular carcinoma, melanoma, renal cell or head and neck cancer occurred in dose-escalation patients. The mean age was approximately 60 years, ranging from 23 to 79, with 65% to 90% of participants male. Among those treated, three patients had partial responses, one with hepatocellular carcinoma and two with cutaneous melanoma.

The data were produced by immunoSEQ multiplex PCR, yet TCRdb's version contains in-frame clones alone and is incomplete. Among about 81,000 clones listed, 84% were seen once. Study findings and constraints: The study found that CD8+ T cells averaged more expanded clones than CD4+.

The CDR3 extends over 15 amino acids. V trimming: 6 bases; J trimming: 4 bases; junction bases outside the gene matches: 8. Germline V gives CDR1 MNHNS, CDR2 SASEGT. The sequencing used CD4+ or CD8+ T cells sorted from blood, collected in a trial of the OX40 agonist ivuxolimab. The gene calls are TRBV6-1 and TRBJ2-3; the match to TRBD2 covers 9 bases. This clonotype was sampled from an adult with an advanced solid tumor such as melanoma, head and neck, liver or kidney cancer. The DNA for the CDR3 is TGTGCCAGCAGGGCCAGAGCGGGGGGTGCAGATACGCAGTATTTT. This sequence encodes CASRARAGGADTQYF.